These 16 T cell receptor beta chains were all obtained from the same sample, sequenced in a study of blood T cell repertoires in COVID-19. Profiled with immunoSEQ multiplex PCR; TCRdb holds only in-frame clones, not every one. The table has some 170,000 clones, roughly four fifths seen once. The sample comprised peripheral blood. The receptors originated from a woman in her 40s with COVID-19, enrolled during active disease.

The chain combines TRBV19 with TRBJ1-1; the D gene is possibly TRBD1 (6 bases). In germline, CDR1 is LNHDA, CDR2 SQIVND (reference sequence). This CDR3 has 13 amino acids. V lost 6 bases and J lost 4, with 12 bases in between. The CDR3 DNA reads TGTGCCAGTAGCCAGGGGATGATCACTGAAGCTTTCTTT. Encoded protein: CASSQGMITEAFF.

The chain uses TRBV5-4 and TRBJ2-3, with 12 bases matching TRBD2. CDR3 length equals 15 residues. V lost 4 bases to trimming and J lost 7 bases; unmatched junction nucleotides: 7. The germline CDR1 and CDR2 sequences are SGHNT and YYREEE (reference sequence). CDR3 DNA: TGTGCCAGCAGCCAACAACTAGCGGGGGGCTATACGCAGTATTTT. Amino acids: CASSQQLAGGYTQYF.

The chain uses TRBV4-2 and TRBJ2-5; TRBD2 agrees at 9 bases. The J segment lost 4 bases and the V segment lost 0 bases, leaving 6 bases of the junction unmatched. The CDR3 extends over 16 amino acids. The V gene's germline CDR1 is LGHNA and CDR2 YNFKEQ. The CDR3 loop reads CASSQDSGGRGETQYF. The CDR3 coding sequence is TGTGCCAGCAGCCAAGATAGTGGCGGGAGGGGAGAGACCCAGTACTTC.

The genes are TRBV7-6 and TRBJ2-2; 9 bases map to TRBD2. Germline loops: CDR1 SGHVS, CDR2 FNYEAQ. The CDR3 loop spans 18 amino acids. V lost 2 bases and J lost 7; bases outside the gene matches: 14. The CDR3 loop reads CASSLRAARLAAFGELFF. In nucleotides, the CDR3 is TGTGCCAGCAGCTTACGTGCCGCGAGACTAGCGGCTTTCGGGGAGCTGTTTTTT.

The chain has TRBV19 and TRBJ2-3; possibly TRBD1 for D (6 bases). Germline V gene lookup returns CDR1 LNHDA and CDR2 SQIVND (reference sequence). Trimming took off 6 bases at V and 2 bases at J, with 9 bases between the two ends. This CDR3 has 13 amino acids. As DNA, the CDR3 is TGTGCCAGTAGGCAGGGGTACACAGATACGCAGTATTTT. Translated, it gives CASRQGYTDTQYF.

The chain is built from TRBV11-2 and TRBJ2-5, with D hard to call. CDR1 and CDR2 (germline): SGHAT, FQNNGV. V dropped 5 bases and J dropped 5 bases, with 12 bases sitting between them. The CDR3 is 13 residues long. CDR3 in DNA: TGTGCCAGCAGCCTCCAGGTTGGGGAGACCCAGTACTTC. Encoded protein: CASSLQVGETQYF.

CDR3 region: CASSQELAGGLAGELFF. CDR3 sequence (DNA): TGTGCCAGCAGCCAAGAACTAGCGGGGGGTTTGGCCGGGGAGCTGTTTTTT. The chain recombines TRBV4-2 with TRBJ2-2, with 12 bases lining up with TRBD2. CDR1 LGHNA and CDR2 YNFKEQ come from the germline V gene. V lost 0 bases and J lost 6; bases outside the gene matches: 5. The CDR3 covers 17 residues.

J is TRBJ2-5 and V is TRBV5-5, with 8 bases matching TRBD2. The CDR3 has 17 residues. V lost 4 bases, J lost 6 bases, and 17 bases stayed unmatched. Germline CDR1 and CDR2: SGHKS and YYEKEE (reference sequence). The CDR3 sequence: CASSPILGGALTKTQYF. CDR3 nucleotides: TGTGCCAGCAGCCCAATCCTCGGGGGGGCTCTTACGAAGACCCAGTACTTC.

DNA of the CDR3: TGTGCCAGTAGTCTGAGCGGGAGCAGCCATTACAATGAGCAGTTCTTC. The encoded protein is CASSLSGSSHYNEQFF. The chain joins TRBV19 to TRBJ2-1, with 8 bases identical to TRBD2. This CDR3 has 16 residues. CDR1 and CDR2 (germline): LNHDA, SQIVND (reference sequence). Unmatched junction bases numbered 10, after V lost 5 bases and J lost 4 bases.

The J gene is TRBJ2-1, the V gene TRBV5-1; 9 nucleotides agree with TRBD2. There are 14 residues in the CDR3. Germline-derived CDR1 and CDR2 are SGHRS and YFSETQ. V lost 0 bases, J lost 10 bases, and 5 bases stayed unmatched. The CDR3 nucleotides read TGCGCCAGCAGCTTGGCTGGGACTAGCAGAGAGCAGTTCTTC. Translated: CASSLAGTSREQFF.

The chain carries TRBV19 and TRBJ1-5, with D unresolved. The CDR3 length is 13 residues. Germline CDR1 and CDR2: LNHDA and SQIVND (reference sequence). The germline V and J ends were trimmed by 3 bases and 4 bases, with 7 bases remaining between them. CDR3 DNA: TGTGCCAGTAGTATCGAGGTTAATCAGCCCCAGCATTTT. Its protein is CASSIEVNQPQHF.

The rearrangement joins TRBV4-1 to TRBJ1-6; D might be TRBD1 (5 bases). The CDR3 runs to 14 residues. Germline V gene sequence: CDR1 MGHRA, CDR2 YSYEKL. V lost 1 base and J lost 6, with 7 bases in between. The CDR3 loop is CASSQVGLNSPLHF. The CDR3 bases are TGCGCCAGCAGCCAAGTGGGGCTTAATTCACCCCTCCACTTT.

The chain combines TRBV6-5 with TRBJ1-1; tentative D call: TRBD1 (5 bases). V was clipped by 6 bases and J by 8 bases, with 10 bases between them. CDR3 size: 11 residues. Looked up from germline, CDR1 is MNHEY and CDR2 is SVGAGI. As DNA, the CDR3 is TGTGCCAGCAGCCAAGGGGTGGAAGCTTTCTTT. Amino acid sequence: CASSQGVEAFF.

The chain recombines TRBV6-5 with TRBJ2-7; possible D gene TRBD1, 6 bases. Trimming stripped 3 bases from V and 1 base from J, with 13 bases between. The CDR3 length is 15 residues. Germline V gives CDR1 MNHEY, CDR2 SVGAGI. The CDR3 is CASSYSGRGSYEQYF. In nucleotides, the CDR3 is TGTGCCAGCAGTTATTCCGGCAGGGGATCCTACGAGCAGTACTTC.

A single count supports this clone. The rearrangement uses TRBV2 and TRBJ2-5; TRBD2 matches at 7 bases. Trimming at V came to 8 bases and at J to 1 base, leaving 4 bases not matched to a gene. The CDR3 is 13 residues long. Germline CDR1 is SNHLY and CDR2 is FYNNEI. CDR3: CASGGSFQETQYF. In nucleotides, the CDR3 is TGTGCCAGCGGCGGGAGCTTCCAAGAGACCCAGTACTTC.

The rearrangement links TRBV9 to TRBJ2-1, with D maybe TRBD2 (6 bases). Germline assignment: CDR1 SGDLS and CDR2 YYNGEE. V was pared by 0 bases and J by 2 bases, with 6 bases between. The CDR3 has 14 amino acids. CDR3 protein: CASSVAGAYNEQFF. CDR3 coding DNA: TGTGCCAGCAGCGTAGCGGGGGCCTACAATGAGCAGTTCTTC.